These 17 T cell receptor beta chains came from one sample sequenced in a study of Graves' ophthalmopathy and Graves' hyperthyroidism. Scientists amplified the TCR beta CDR3 regions from RNA transcripts. HTBI primers were used in a first-round RT-PCR, which preceded a second-round multiplex PCR. TCRdb re-analysed the multiplex PCR reads in MiXCR, keeping a single row per CDR3 protein. This sample has about 500,000 distinct CDR3 sequences, with around 15% found just once. Sequences were obtained from blood. These receptors all stem from a woman in her 30s with Graves' ophthalmopathy.

The sample holds many counts of this clonotype. This chain connects TRBV27 to TRBJ1-2; no clear D gene. V was shortened by 2 bases and J by 8 bases, with 15 bases between the two germline ends. Germline V gene data show CDR1 as MNHEY and CDR2 as SMNVEV (reference sequence). The CDR3 length is 14 residues. The CDR3 here is CASSLGRSLSGYTF. The CDR3, as DNA: TGTGCCAGCAGTTTAGGGCGGAGTCTTTCCGGCTACACCTTC.

This clonotype was detected ten times or more. The CDR3 region is CSVNGFSGGPGGETQYF. In DNA, the CDR3 is TGCAGTGTTAACGGCTTTAGCGGGGGGCCAGGGGGAGAGACCCAGTACTTC. The chain uses TRBV20-1 and TRBJ2-5; 10 positions match TRBD2. There are 17 residues in the CDR3. The V segment lost 7 bases and the J segment 4 bases; nucleotides outside the gene matches: 18. CDR1 and CDR2 from the germline V gene are DFQATT and SNEGSKA (reference sequence).

In DNA, the CDR3 is TGTGCCTGGAGCGCCCACTTGAACACTGAAGCTTTCTTT. Protein product: CAWSAHLNTEAFF. The chain joins TRBV30 to TRBJ1-1; no clear D. The CDR3 runs to 13 residues. Trimming shortened V by 3 bases and J by 0 bases, and 8 bases separated the two germline ends. The germline CDR1 and CDR2 sequences are GTSNPN and SVGIG (reference sequence). Looking up the rest from reference TRBV30 and TRBJ1-1 gives the full variable domain: SQTIHQWPATLVQPVGSPLSLECTVEGTSNPNLYWYRQAAGRGLQLLFYSVGIGQISSEVPQNLSASRPQDRQFILSSKKLLLSDSGFYLCAWSAHLNTEAFFGQGTRLTVV.

In this sample, this clonotype turned up many times. The genes are TRBV6-5 and TRBJ1-2; 8 nucleotides line up with TRBD1. The CDR3 contains 16 residues. V was clipped by 4 bases and J by 0 bases; unmatched bases: 7. Germline loops: CDR1 MNHEY, CDR2 SVGAGI. This CDR3 reads CASSSDRAIANYGYTF. CDR3 DNA: TGTGCCAGCAGTTCGGACAGGGCTATAGCTAACTATGGCTACACCTTC.

This clonotype showed up many times. The V gene is TRBV12-3 or TRBV12-4, the J gene TRBJ2-2; D gene unclear. With 7 bases removed from V and 6 bases from J, the gap between germline ends came to 9 bases. This CDR3 has 12 residues. The CDR3 spells CASTRTSGELFF. The CDR3 nucleotides are TGTGCCAGCACCCGAACTTCCGGGGAGCTGTTTTTT.

The table lists this clonotype with many counts. This sequence joins TRBV13 and TRBJ2-7; 7 bases match TRBD1. V gave up 4 bases and J gave up 3 bases; unmatched junction bases: 6. Looked up from germline, CDR1 is PRHDT and CDR2 is FYEKMQ (reference sequence). The CDR3 is 14 residues long. CDR3 amino acids: CASSSRDRDYEQYF. In DNA form, the CDR3 reads TGTGCCAGCAGCTCCCGGGACAGAGACTACGAGCAGTACTTC.

The table lists this clonotype with a few counts. The J gene is TRBJ1-2, the V gene TRBV30; TRBD1 might be the D (5 bases). The germline CDR1 and CDR2 sequences are GTSNPN and SVGIG (reference sequence). V dropped 3 bases and J dropped 5 bases, with 10 bases sitting between them. CDR3 length equals 12 residues. This chain's CDR3 is CAWRRGAYGYTF. Written as DNA, the CDR3 is TGTGCCTGGAGGCGGGGCGCTTATGGCTACACCTTC.

The chain uses TRBV7-2 and TRBJ2-2; 9 positions agree with TRBD2. J was trimmed by 4 bases and V by 1 base; bases with no gene match: 13. Germline-derived CDR1 and CDR2 are SGHTA and FQGNSA. The CDR3 has 19 amino acids. The DNA for the CDR3 is TGTGCCAGCAGCTTAGGCTGGCTGGGAGGAGCGGGGGGCACCGGGGAGCTGTTTTTT. Translated: CASSLGWLGGAGGTGELFF.

This clonotype has ten or more counts. J is TRBJ2-4 and V is TRBV20-1; 8 positions agree with TRBD2. The CDR3 has 14 amino acids. Trimming removed 6 bases from V and 7 bases from J; junction bases left unmatched: 11. Germline V gene lookup returns CDR1 DFQATT and CDR2 SNEGSKA (reference sequence). The chain's CDR3 is CSATYPREGNIQYF. The DNA of the CDR3 is TGCAGTGCAACTTATCCCCGGGAGGGCAACATTCAGTACTTC.

This clonotype has at least ten counts. The CDR3 sequence is CASSASAAGYSGNTIYF. CDR3 coding DNA: TGTGCCAGCAGCGCCTCTGCCGCGGGATACTCTGGAAACACCATATATTTT. The chain carries TRBV11-2 and TRBJ1-3; no firm D call. The V end lost 5 bases, the J end lost 0 bases, and 17 bases lay between the germline ends. The CDR3 length is 17 residues. CDR1 and CDR2 from the germline V gene are SGHAT and FQNNGV. The entire variable domain, with the rest obtained from reference TRBV11-2 and TRBJ1-3, is as follows: EAGVAQSPRYKIIEKRQSVAFWCNPISGHATLYWYQQILGQGPKLLIQFQNNGVVDDSQLPKDRFSAERLKGVDSTLKIQPAKLEDSAVYLCASSASAAGYSGNTIYFGEGSWLTVV.

Many counts were recorded for this clonotype. The chain combines TRBV6-1 with TRBJ2-7, with a weak D call TRBD1 (5 bases). Germline V gives CDR1 MNHNS, CDR2 SASEGT. This CDR3 spans 12 amino acids. Trimming removed 8 bases at V and 4 bases at J, with 12 bases between. CDR3 coding DNA: TGTGCCAGCGGAGACGACAGATACGAGCAGTACTTC. It translates to CASGDDRYEQYF.

This clonotype was detected many times. The rearrangement joins TRBV4-1 to TRBJ1-6; 8 positions match TRBD1. The CDR3 totals 15 residues. The J segment lost 8 bases and the V segment lost 5 bases, leaving 8 bases of the junction unmatched. The V gene's germline CDR1 is MGHRA and CDR2 YSYEKL. The CDR3 DNA follows: TGCGCCAGCAGCTTAACGGACAGGGAAGATTCACCCCTCCACTTT. Amino acid sequence: CASSLTDREDSPLHF.

This clonotype was observed a handful of times. The chain couples TRBV12-3 or TRBV12-4 to TRBJ1-1; TRBD1 is a possible D gene (5 bases). This CDR3 contains 15 residues. V was cut by 2 bases and J by 1 base, with 11 bases left in between. The CDR3 sequence is CASSLRVGTNTEAFF. The DNA for the CDR3 is TGTGCCAGCAGTTTAAGGGTTGGGACGAACACTGAAGCTTTCTTT.

This clonotype was seen repeatedly, ten times or more. The rearrangement joins TRBV24-1 to TRBJ2-5; weak D call: TRBD2 (6 bases). This CDR3 contains 15 residues. V was shortened by 3 bases and J by 1 base, with 11 bases between the two germline ends. The germline V gene has CDR1 KGHDR and CDR2 SFDVKD. CDR3 loop: CATSDPRDFQETQYF. The CDR3 nucleotides read TGTGCCACCAGTGATCCCCGGGACTTCCAAGAGACCCAGTACTTC.

This chain links TRBV11-2 with TRBJ1-2, with D perhaps TRBD1 (6 bases). The germline V gene encodes CDR1 SGHAT and CDR2 FQNNGV. The V and J ends lost 5 bases and 7 bases respectively, with 23 bases between them. The CDR3 spans 16 residues. CDR3 region: CASSVRQAIPLCGYTF. The CDR3 coding sequence is TGTGCCAGCAGCGTTCGACAGGCCATTCCTTTGTGTGGCTACACCTTC.

Ten or more counts support this clonotype. The DNA of the CDR3 is TGTGCCAGCAGCCCTTATAGGACGCGTGTTGGGGAGACCCAGTACTTC. It codes for CASSPYRTRVGETQYF. The chain employs TRBV3-1 and TRBJ2-5; no reliable D call. The CDR3 is 16 amino acids. The germline gives CDR1 LGHDT, CDR2 YNNKEL (reference sequence). V lost 4 bases and J lost 5, with 20 bases in between.

As for this clonotype: With a much larger clone just one base away, this may be a read error. The V gene is TRBV15, the J gene TRBJ1-1; no definite D call. The germline V gene has CDR1 LNHNV and CDR2 YYDKDF (reference sequence). The CDR3 has 14 residues. Deletions cut 0 bases from V and 4 bases from J, with 9 bases between. The chain's CDR3 is CATSRDSMITEAFF. Here the CDR3 DNA reads TGTGCCACCAGCAGAGATTCAATGATCACTGAAGCTTTCTTT.